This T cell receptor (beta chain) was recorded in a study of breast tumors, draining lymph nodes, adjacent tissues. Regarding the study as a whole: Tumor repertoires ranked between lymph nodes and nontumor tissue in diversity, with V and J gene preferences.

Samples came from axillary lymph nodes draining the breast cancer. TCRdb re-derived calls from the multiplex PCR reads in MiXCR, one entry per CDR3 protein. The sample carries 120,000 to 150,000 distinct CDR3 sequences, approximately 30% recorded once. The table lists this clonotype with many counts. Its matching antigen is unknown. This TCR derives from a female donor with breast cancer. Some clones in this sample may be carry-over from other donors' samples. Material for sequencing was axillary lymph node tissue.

DNA for the CDR3: TGTGCCAGCAGTTACTCGATGCGGGATGGCTACACCTTC. It yields the protein CASSYSMRDGYTF. The J gene is TRBJ1-2, the V gene TRBV6-5, with no clear D. The V and J ends lost 0 bases and 6 bases respectively, with 8 bases between them. This CDR3 contains 13 residues. Germline V lookup: CDR1 MNHEY, CDR2 SVGAGI.